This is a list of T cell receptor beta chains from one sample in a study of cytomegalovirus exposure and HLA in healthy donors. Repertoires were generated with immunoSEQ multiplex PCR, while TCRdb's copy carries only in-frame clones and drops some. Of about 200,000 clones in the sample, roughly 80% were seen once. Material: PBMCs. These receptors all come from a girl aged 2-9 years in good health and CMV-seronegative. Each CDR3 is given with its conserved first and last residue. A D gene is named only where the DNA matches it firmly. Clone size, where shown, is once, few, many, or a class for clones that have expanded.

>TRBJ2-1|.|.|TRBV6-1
CASREWNNEQFF
TGTGCCAGCAGGGAGTGGAACAATGAGCAGTTCTTC
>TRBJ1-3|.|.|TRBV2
CASQGSGNTIYF
TGTGCCAGCCAGGGTTCTGGAAACACCATATATTTT
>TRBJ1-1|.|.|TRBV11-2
CASSLRENTEAFF
TGTGCCAGCAGCCTTAGAGAGAACACTGAAGCTTTCTTT
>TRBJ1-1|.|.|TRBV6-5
CASSYTGVPEAFF
TGTGCCAGCAGTTATACGGGGGTCCCTGAAGCTTTCTTT
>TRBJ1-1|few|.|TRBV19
CASSIFPAGNTEAFF
TGTGCCAGTAGTATATTCCCGGCGGGGAACACTGAAGCTTTCTTT
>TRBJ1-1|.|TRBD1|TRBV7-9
CASSLGAGTGITEAFF
TGTGCCAGCAGCTTAGGTGCCGGGACAGGGATCACTGAAGCTTTCTTT
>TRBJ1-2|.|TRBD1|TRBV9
CASSAPPGQGAHGYTF
TGTGCCAGCAGCGCCCCTCCGGGACAGGGGGCGCATGGCTACACCTTC
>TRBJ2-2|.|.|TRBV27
CASSSPGGIPRRELFF
TGTGCCAGCAGTTCACCAGGAGGGATCCCGAGGCGGGAGCTGTTTTTT
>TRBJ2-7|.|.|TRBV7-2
CASSLALRGSEQYF
TGTGCCAGCAGCTTAGCGTTACGGGGGAGCGAGCAGTACTTC
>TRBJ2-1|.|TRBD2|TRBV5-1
CASSFARTSGSLAYNEQFF
TGCGCCAGCAGCTTTGCCCGGACTAGCGGGAGCCTGGCCTACAATGAGCAGTTCTTC
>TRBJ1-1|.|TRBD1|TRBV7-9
CASSPENRGNTEAFF
TGTGCCAGCAGCCCAGAAAACAGGGGAAACACTGAAGCTTTCTTT
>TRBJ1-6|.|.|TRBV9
CASSGTGDSPLHF
TGTGCCAGCAGCGGAACGGGGGATTCACCCCTCCACTTT
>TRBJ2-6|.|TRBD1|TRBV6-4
CASSARGIGSGANVLTF
TGTGCCAGCAGTGCCAGGGGGATTGGCTCTGGGGCCAACGTCCTGACTTTC
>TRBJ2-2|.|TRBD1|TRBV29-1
CSAGQGGPGELFF
TGCAGCGCGGGACAGGGGGGCCCCGGGGAGCTGTTTTTT
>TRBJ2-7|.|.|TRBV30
CAWTGSYEQYF
TGTGCCTGGACCGGGTCCTACGAGCAGTACTTC